This T cell receptor (beta chain) derives from a study of control samples from healthy donors and cancer patients (TCRdb year 2020). CDR1 MNHEY and CDR2 SVGAGI were looked up in the germline V gene. Trimming takes 4 bases from V and 4 bases from J, and the germline ends sit 10 bases apart. The CDR3, from cysteine to phenylalanine, totals 13 residues. Only the CDR3 DNA stays, 39 bases, in frame from base 1. Receptor libraries were prepared by the immunoSEQ multiplex PCR assay. The table was pulled from immuneACCESS by TCRdb, which kept in-frame rearrangements only. Such tables lose some clones; where checked, under half of the loss comes from unresolved V genes, and the rest has no known cause. A total of around 120,000 clones appear in this sample, about 95% of them only once. The ten biggest clones cover less than 4% of the sample. On this clone itself: Its antigen remains undetermined. The record has no base qualities; no much larger clone is one base away.

The sequence links TRBV6-5 to TRBJ1-2; possibly the D gene is TRBD1, per 6 matching bases. The receptor comes from a young man in good health. The specimen was blood. This receptor carries the CDR3 CASSFGQRYGYTF. The nucleotides are TGTGCCAGCAGTTTCGGACAGCGCTATGGCTACACCTTC.